The rows below give T cell receptor beta chains drawn from one sample of a study of siplizumab effects on memory and regulatory T cells. TCRdb's copy holds only in-frame clones and misses some; the assay was immunoSEQ multiplex PCR. The sample yields roughly 100,000 clones, roughly 92% seen once. Material: CD4+ T cells sorted from blood. The receptors were sampled from a human donor in good health. Each CDR3 is given without its conserved first and last residue. Rows may omit the clone size; those that give it use once, few, many or a size class.

TRBJ2-7	few	TRBV12-5	ASAFGTRRFPHFLEQY
TRBJ2-3	-	TRBV5-8	ASSRGTDTQY
TRBJ2-4	-	TRBV9	ASSVGFAEPSYKNIQY
TRBJ1-1	-	TRBV5-1	ATTSGGGAEAF
TRBJ2-7	-	TRBV6-1	ASSKANPGTSLAYEQY
TRBJ2-3	-	TRBV11-2	ASSFRGGDRDTQY
TRBJ2-4	-	TRBV28	ASSASGTGLYIQY
TRBJ2-2	-	TRBV6-5	ASSWGTSVNTGELF
TRBJ2-1	-	TRBV25-1	ASSGRQGLAANNEQF
TRBJ1-3	-	TRBV7-8	ASSRTRASGNTIY
TRBJ1-2	-	TRBV5-1	ASSAETGDGYT
TRBJ1-2	-	TRBV6-1	ASSLDSNYGYT
TRBJ1-5	few	TRBV2	ASTKGSQGVGQPQH
TRBJ2-7	few	TRBV10-3	AIRNPGQGSSYEQY
TRBJ2-5	-	TRBV6-5	ASTTGGETQY
TRBJ2-1	-	TRBV11-3	ASSPRRSTVYNEQF
TRBJ2-3	-	TRBV19	ASRTTWVRYGTDTQY
TRBJ2-7	once	TRBV5-1	ASRPGEGPPYEQY
TRBJ2-7	-	TRBV7-2	ASSLELAGGNEQY
TRBJ2-1	once	TRBV7-9	ASSSGTSGSLISYNEQF
TRBJ1-5	-	TRBV9	ASSVSEGDQPQH
TRBJ2-2	-	TRBV6-1	ASSEIGQGSTGELF
TRBJ2-7	-	TRBV28	ASNRGYEQY
TRBJ2-2	-	TRBV9	ASSVEGLNTGELF
TRBJ2-7	-	TRBV4-1	ASSRDRAVSDEQY
TRBJ2-5	-	TRBV5-5	ASSLRMETQY
TRBJ1-1	once	TRBV2	ASGLVMNTEAF
TRBJ2-7	-	TRBV12-5	ASGFRGTYEQY
TRBJ1-3	-	TRBV5-1	ASSGTTLGISGNTIY
TRBJ2-1	-	TRBV28	ASSRGTGRVNEQF
TRBJ2-3	-	TRBV7-9	ASSQPLGTGERADTQY
TRBJ1-1	-	TRBV29-1	SVDGQGIGAF
TRBJ1-1	-	TRBV25-1	ASSEYPELNTEAF
TRBJ1-1	-	TRBV18	ASSSKKQPAF
TRBJ2-2	-	TRBV6-1	ASSGTPTLNTGELF
TRBJ1-1	-	TRBV18	ASSPNYPDRTEAF
TRBJ2-2	once	TRBV7-6	ASSLATGTVTGELF
TRBJ1-3	-	TRBV4-1	ASSPAGQGRNTIY
TRBJ2-7	-	TRBV2	ASRGGSLNEQY
TRBJ2-7	-	TRBV11-1	ASGDYALEQY
TRBJ2-7	few	TRBV6-1	ASSGNLGQSEQY
TRBJ1-1	few	TRBV18	ASSLGRGNTEAF
TRBJ2-3	once	TRBV19	ASSLSGRVGTDTQY
TRBJ2-2	-	TRBV23-1	ASSRENTGELF
TRBJ2-3	-	TRBV30	AWSASSDTQY
TRBJ2-7	-	TRBV27	ASSLFRVRPYYEQY
TRBJ1-5	-	TRBV2	ASSRQGNSNQPQH
TRBJ1-2	-	TRBV5-1	ASSLGSAGDYGYT
TRBJ1-1	-	TRBV11-2	ASSLAGGSGEAF
TRBJ2-1	-	TRBV7-3	ASSLKFREFSYNEQF
TRBJ2-3	-	TRBV6-5	ASSKMGNTQY
TRBJ2-2	-	TRBV5-1	ASSLTSGSAELF
TRBJ2-3	-	TRBV7-9	ASSDSLVWLDTQY
TRBJ1-5	-	TRBV5-6	ASSRQGLHQPQH